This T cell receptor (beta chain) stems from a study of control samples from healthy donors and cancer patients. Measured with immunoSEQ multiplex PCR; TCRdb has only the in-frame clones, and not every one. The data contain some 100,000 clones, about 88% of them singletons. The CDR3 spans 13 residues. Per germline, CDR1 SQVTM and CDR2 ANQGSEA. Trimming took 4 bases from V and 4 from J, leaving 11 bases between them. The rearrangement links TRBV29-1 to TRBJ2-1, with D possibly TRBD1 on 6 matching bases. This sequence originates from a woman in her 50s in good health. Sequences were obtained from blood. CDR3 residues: CSVGTEPYNEQFF. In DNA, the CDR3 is TGCAGCGTTGGGACAGAACCTTACAATGAGCAGTTCTTC.